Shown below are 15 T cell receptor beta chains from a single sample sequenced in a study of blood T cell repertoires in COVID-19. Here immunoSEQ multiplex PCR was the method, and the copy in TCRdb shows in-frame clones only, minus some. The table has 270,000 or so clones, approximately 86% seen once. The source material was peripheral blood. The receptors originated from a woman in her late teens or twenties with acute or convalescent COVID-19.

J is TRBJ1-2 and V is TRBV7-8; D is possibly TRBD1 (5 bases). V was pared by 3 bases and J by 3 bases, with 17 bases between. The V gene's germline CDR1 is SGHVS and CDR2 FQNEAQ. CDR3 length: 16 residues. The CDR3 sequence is CASSLGSGGFDYGYTF. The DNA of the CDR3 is TGTGCCAGCAGCTTGGGGTCGGGGGGATTCGACTATGGCTACACCTTC.

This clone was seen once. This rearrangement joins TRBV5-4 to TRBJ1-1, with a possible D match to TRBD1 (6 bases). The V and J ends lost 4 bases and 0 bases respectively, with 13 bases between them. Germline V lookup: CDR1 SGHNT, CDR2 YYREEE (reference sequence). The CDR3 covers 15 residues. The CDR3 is CASSGQTAMNTEAFF. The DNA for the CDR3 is TGTGCCAGCAGCGGACAGACAGCAATGAACACTGAAGCTTTCTTT.

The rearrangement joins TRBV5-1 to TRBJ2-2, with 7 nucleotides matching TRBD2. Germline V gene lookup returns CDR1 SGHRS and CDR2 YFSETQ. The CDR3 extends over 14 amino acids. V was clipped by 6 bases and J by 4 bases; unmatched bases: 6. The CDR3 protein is CASTRERVTGELFF. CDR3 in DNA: TGCGCCAGCACGCGGGAGAGGGTCACCGGGGAGCTGTTTTTT.

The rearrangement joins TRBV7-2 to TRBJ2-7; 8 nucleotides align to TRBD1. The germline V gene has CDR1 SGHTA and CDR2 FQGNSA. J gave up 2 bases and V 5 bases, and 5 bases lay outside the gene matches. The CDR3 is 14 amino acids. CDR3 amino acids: CASSPWTGTYEQYF. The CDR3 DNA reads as TGTGCCAGCAGCCCTTGGACAGGGACCTACGAGCAGTACTTC.

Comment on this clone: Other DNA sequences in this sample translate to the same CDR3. The CDR3 region is CASSYSNSNEKLFF. In DNA form, the CDR3 reads TGTGCCAGCAGTTACTCGAATAGTAATGAAAAACTGTTTTTT. This chain connects TRBV6-5 to TRBJ1-4; no clear D gene. Germline V lookup: CDR1 MNHEY, CDR2 SVGAGI. Between the trimmed V and J ends, which lost 0 bases and 4 bases, there was a span of 6 bases. CDR3 length: 14 residues.

The CDR3 protein is CASSSLDTQYF. CDR3 DNA: TGTGCCAGCAGTTCCTTGGATACGCAGTATTTT. V is TRBV12-3 or TRBV12-4 and J is TRBJ2-3; no firm D call. The germline V and J ends were trimmed by 4 bases and 6 bases, with 5 bases remaining between them. CDR3 length: 11 amino acids.

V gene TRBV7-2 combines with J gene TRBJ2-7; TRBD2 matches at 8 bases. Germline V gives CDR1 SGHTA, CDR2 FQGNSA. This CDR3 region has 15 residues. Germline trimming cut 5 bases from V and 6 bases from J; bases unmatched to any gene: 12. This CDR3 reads CASSPTSAGAREQYF. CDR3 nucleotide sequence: TGTGCCAGCAGCCCCACGTCAGCGGGAGCTCGCGAGCAGTACTTC.

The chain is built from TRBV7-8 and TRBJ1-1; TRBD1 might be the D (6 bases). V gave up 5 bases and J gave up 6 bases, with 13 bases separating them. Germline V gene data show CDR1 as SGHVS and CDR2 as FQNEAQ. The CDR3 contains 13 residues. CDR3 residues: CASSAWTDPEAFF. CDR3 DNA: TGTGCCAGCAGCGCCTGGACAGATCCTGAAGCTTTCTTT.

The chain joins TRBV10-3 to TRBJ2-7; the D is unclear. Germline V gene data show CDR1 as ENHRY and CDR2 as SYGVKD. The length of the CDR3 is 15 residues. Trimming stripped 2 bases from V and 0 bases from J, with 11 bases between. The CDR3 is CAISEATPSSYEQYF. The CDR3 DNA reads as TGTGCCATCAGTGAGGCGACTCCCAGCTCCTACGAGCAGTACTTC.

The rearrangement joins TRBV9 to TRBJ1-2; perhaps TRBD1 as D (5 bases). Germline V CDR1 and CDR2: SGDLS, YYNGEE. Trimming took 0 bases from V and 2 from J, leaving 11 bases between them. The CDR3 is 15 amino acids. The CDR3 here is CASSVGTGENYGYTF. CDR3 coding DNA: TGTGCCAGCAGCGTAGGTACGGGGGAGAACTATGGCTACACCTTC.

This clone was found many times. CDR3 protein: CASSLAEVSYNEQFF. CDR3 sequence (DNA): TGCGCCAGCAGCTTGGCGGAGGTCTCCTACAATGAGCAGTTCTTC. The V and J genes are TRBV5-1 and TRBJ2-1; weak D call: TRBD2 (5 bases). The V gene's germline CDR1 is SGHRS and CDR2 YFSETQ. Trimming took off 0 bases at V and 0 bases at J, with 7 bases between the two ends. The CDR3 covers 15 residues.

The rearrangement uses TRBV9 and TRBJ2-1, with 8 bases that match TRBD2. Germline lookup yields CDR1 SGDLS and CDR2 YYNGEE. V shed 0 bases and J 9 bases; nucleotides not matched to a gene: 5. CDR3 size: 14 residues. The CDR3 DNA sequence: TGTGCCAGCAGCGTAGGAGGGACTAGGGGTGAGCAGTTCTTC. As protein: CASSVGGTRGEQFF.

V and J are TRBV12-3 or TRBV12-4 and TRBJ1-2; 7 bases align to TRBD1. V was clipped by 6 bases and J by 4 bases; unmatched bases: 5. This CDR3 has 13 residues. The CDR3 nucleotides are TGTGCCAGCAGACAGGGGAATTTCTATGGCTACACCTTC. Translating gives CASRQGNFYGYTF.

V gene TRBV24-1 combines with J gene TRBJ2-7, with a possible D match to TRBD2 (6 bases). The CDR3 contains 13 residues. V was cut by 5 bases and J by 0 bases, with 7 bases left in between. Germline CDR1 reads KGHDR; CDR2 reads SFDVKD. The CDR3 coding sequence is TGTGCCACCAGTGCCGGGAGCTCCTACGAGCAGTACTTC. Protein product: CATSAGSSYEQYF.

Here the CDR3 reads CAWSRPGTGDEKLFF. The CDR3 region has the DNA TGTGCCTGGAGTCGACCCGGGACAGGGGATGAAAAACTGTTTTTT. The gene calls are TRBV30 and TRBJ1-4; 10 bases match TRBD1. The CDR3 consists of 15 residues. V lost 2 bases to trimming and J lost 6 bases; unmatched junction nucleotides: 6. Germline V gene data show CDR1 as GTSNPN and CDR2 as SVGIG (reference sequence).